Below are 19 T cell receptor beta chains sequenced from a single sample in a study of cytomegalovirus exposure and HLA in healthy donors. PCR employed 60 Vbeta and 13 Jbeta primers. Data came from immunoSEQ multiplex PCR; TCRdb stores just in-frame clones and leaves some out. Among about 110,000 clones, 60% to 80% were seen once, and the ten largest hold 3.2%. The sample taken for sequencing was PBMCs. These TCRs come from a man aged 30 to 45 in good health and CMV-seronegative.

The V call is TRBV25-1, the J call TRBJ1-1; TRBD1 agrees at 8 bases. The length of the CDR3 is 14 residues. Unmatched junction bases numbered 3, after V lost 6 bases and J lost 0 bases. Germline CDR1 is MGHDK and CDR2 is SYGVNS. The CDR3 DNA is TGTGCCAGCAGAAGGACAGGGTTGAACACTGAAGCTTTCTTT. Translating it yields CASRRTGLNTEAFF.

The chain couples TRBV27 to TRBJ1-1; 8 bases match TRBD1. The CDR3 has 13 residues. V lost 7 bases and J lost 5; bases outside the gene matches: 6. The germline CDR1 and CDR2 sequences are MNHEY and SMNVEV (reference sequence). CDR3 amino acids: CASKFDRGTEAFF. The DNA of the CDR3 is TGTGCCAGCAAATTCGACAGGGGTACTGAAGCTTTCTTT.

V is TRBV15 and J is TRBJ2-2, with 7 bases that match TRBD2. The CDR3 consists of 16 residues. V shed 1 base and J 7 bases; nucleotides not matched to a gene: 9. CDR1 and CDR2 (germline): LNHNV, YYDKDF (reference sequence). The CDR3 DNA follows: TGTGCCACCAGCAGAGTGGGGGGAGGGCTCGGCGGGGAGCTGTTTTTT. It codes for CATSRVGGGLGGELFF.

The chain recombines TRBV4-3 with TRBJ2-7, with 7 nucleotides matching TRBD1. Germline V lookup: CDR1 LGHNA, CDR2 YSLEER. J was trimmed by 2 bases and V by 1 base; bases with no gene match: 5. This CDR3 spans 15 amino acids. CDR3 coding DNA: TGCGCCAGCAGCCAAGCCCGACAGGGAGCCTACGAGCAGTACTTC. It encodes CASSQARQGAYEQYF.

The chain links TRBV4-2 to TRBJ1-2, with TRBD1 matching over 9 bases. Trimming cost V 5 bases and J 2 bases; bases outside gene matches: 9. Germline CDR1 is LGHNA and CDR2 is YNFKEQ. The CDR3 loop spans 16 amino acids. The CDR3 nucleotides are TGTGCCAGCAGCTCGGGACAGGGAATAAGAAACTATGGCTACACCTTC. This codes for CASSSGQGIRNYGYTF.

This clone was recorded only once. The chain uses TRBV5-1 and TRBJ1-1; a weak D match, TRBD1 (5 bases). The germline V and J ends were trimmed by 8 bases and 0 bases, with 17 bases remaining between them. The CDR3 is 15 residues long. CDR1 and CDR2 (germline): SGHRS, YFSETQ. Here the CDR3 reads CASQLGAGLNTEAFF. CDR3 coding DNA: TGCGCCAGTCAGCTTGGTGCAGGGTTGAACACTGAAGCTTTCTTT. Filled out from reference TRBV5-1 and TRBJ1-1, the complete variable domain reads KAGVTQTPRYLIKTRGQQVTLSCSPISGHRSVSWYQQTPGQGLQFLFEYFSETQRNKGNFPGRFSGRQFSNSRSEMNVSTLELGDSALYLCASQLGAGLNTEAFFGQGTRLTVV.

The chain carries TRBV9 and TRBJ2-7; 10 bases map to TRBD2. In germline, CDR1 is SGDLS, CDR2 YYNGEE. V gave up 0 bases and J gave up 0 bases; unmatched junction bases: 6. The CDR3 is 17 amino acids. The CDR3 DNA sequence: TGTGCCAGCAGCGTAGAAGGAACTAGCGGGATCTCCTACGAGCAGTACTTC. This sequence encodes CASSVEGTSGISYEQYF.

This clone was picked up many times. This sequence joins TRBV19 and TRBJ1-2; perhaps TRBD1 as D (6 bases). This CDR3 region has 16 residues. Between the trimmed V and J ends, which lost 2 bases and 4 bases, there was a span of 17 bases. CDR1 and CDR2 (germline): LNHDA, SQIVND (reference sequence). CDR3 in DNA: TGTGCCAGTAGTATACCGACAGGCACAGGCGGCTATGGCTACACCTTC. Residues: CASSIPTGTGGYGYTF.

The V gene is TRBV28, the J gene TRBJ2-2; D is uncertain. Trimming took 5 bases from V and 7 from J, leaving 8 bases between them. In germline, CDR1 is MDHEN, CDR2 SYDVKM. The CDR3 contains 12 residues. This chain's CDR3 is CASSPPGGELFF. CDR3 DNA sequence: TGTGCCAGCAGTCCCCCGGGCGGGGAGCTGTTTTTT.

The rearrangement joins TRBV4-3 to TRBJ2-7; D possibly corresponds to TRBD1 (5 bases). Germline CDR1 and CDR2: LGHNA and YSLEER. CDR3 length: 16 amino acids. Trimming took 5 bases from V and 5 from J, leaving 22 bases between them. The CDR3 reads CASSLTPDMPRNEQYF. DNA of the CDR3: TGCGCCAGCAGCTTAACCCCGGACATGCCAAGGAACGAGCAGTACTTC.

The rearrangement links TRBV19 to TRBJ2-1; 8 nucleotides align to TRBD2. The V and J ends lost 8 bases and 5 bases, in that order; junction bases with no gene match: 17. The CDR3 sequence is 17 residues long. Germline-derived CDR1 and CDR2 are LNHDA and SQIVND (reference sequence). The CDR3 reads CASSSLGGSGIHNEQFF. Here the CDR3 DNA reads TGTGCCAGTTCCTCCCTGGGGGGTAGCGGGATTCACAATGAGCAGTTCTTC.

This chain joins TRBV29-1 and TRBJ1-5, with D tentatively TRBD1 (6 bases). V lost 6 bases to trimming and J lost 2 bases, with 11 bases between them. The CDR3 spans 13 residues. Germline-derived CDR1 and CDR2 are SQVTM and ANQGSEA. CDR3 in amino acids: CSVLAGGNQPQHF. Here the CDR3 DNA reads TGCAGCGTGTTAGCAGGGGGCAATCAGCCCCAGCATTTT.

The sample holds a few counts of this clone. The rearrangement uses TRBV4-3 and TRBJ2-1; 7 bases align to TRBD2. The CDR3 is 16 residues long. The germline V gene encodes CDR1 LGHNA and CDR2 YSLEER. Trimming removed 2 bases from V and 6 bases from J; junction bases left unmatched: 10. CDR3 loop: CASSQLAVSGSNEQFF. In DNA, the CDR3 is TGCGCCAGCAGCCAACTAGCGGTCTCGGGGTCCAATGAGCAGTTCTTC.

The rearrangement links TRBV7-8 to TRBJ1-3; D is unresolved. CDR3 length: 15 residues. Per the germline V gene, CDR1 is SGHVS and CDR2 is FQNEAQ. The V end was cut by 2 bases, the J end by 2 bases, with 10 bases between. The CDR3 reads CASSLTPITGNTIYF. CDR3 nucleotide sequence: TGTGCCAGCAGCTTAACACCGATTACTGGAAACACCATATATTTT. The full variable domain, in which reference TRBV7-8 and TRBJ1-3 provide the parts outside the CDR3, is GAGVSQSPRYKVAKRGQDVALRCDPISGHVSLFWYQQALGQGPEFLTYFQNEAQLDKSGLPSDRFFAERPEGSVSTLKIQRTQQEDSAVYLCASSLTPITGNTIYFGEGSWLTVV.

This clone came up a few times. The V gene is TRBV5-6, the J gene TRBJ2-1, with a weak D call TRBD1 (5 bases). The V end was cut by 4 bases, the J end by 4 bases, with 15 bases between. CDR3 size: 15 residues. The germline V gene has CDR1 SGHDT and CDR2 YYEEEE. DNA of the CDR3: TGTGCCAGCAGCGCACTGGACATCTCATACAATGAGCAGTTCTTC. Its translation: CASSALDISYNEQFF.

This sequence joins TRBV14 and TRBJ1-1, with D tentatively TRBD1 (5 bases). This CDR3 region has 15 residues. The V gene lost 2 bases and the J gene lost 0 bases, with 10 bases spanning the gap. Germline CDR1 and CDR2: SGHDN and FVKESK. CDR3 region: CASSQPDTLNTEAFF. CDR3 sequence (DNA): TGTGCCAGCAGCCAACCGGACACTCTGAACACTGAAGCTTTCTTT.

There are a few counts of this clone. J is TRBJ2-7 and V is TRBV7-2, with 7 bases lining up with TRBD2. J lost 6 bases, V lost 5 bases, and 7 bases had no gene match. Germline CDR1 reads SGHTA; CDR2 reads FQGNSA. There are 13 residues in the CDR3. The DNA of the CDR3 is TGTGCCAGCAGCCCCCGCGGGGGTACCGAGCAGTACTTC. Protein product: CASSPRGGTEQYF.

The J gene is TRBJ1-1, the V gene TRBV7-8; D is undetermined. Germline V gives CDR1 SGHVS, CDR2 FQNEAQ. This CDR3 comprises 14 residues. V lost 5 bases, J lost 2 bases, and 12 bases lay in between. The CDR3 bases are TGTGCCAGCAGCCCCGACCGGAGCAACACTGAAGCTTTCTTT. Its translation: CASSPDRSNTEAFF.

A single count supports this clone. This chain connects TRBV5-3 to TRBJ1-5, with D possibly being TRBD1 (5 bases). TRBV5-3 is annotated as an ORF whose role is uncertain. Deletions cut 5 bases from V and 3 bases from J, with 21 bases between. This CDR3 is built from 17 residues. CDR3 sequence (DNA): TGTGCCAGAAGTAAGGGGACTGCTTCAATATTCAATCAGCCCCAGCATTTT. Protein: CARSKGTASIFNQPQHF.